This T cell receptor (beta chain) emerged from a study of T cells in Graves' hyperthyroidism and ophthalmopathy (dated by TCRdb to 2018 to 2020). At the level of the whole study: Peripheral blood samples were taken at the time of initial diagnosis, prior to any treatment. In addition, the study compared T-cell repertoires in thyroid tissue and in blood from five or six Graves' hyperthyroidism patients. A discovery cohort of about a hundred patients, about 44 with Graves' ophthalmopathy and approximately 55 with stable Graves' hyperthyroidism, was used to find distinguishing TCR V-J signatures. For training and testing, the approximately 97 patients in the discovery cohort were randomly divided in a 7:3 ratio. Prospective prediction of ophthalmopathy was tested in an independent validation cohort consisting of about 20 hyperthyroidism patients and around 16 patients who later progressed to ophthalmopathy. The paper reports TCR Vbeta CDR3 sequencing of over 130 peripheral blood samples: over 40 ophthalmopathy, some 80 hyperthyroidism and around 17 progressor patients. Once sampling was done, hyperthyroidism patients were given methimazole at a starting dose of 30 mg daily, whereas ophthalmopathy patients were given high-dose intravenous methylprednisolone.

The trim is 0 bases for V and 0 bases for J, with a gap of 17 bases between the germline ends. Including the terminal cysteine and phenylalanine, the CDR3 comprises 18 residues. Here the CDR3 DNA is all that survives: 54 bases in frame from base 1. The germline V gene specifies MNHEY as CDR1 and SVGEGT as CDR2. TCR beta CDR3 regions were amplified from RNA transcripts. The first round of RT-PCR for the TCR CDR3 was performed with the HTBI primer set and the Qiagen OneStep RT-PCR kit. The libraries were constructed in a second round of multiplex PCR and then size-selected and purified. The libraries were sequenced on an Illumina HiSeq2000 using paired-end 100 bp reads. As for how the authors treated the data: SOAPnuke was used to process the raw data, with reads discarded if the reads contained adapters or uncalled bases, had a mean Phred below 15, or lacked an exact constant-primer or identifier match. COPE v1.2.5 was used to merge high-quality paired reads, and clonotypes were defined as unique nucleotide sequences. Clonotypes were aligned to IMGT TRBV, TRBD and TRBJ reference segments using MiTCR v1.1. Only V-J combinations with frequency above 0.0001, covering approximately 99% of repertoires, were analysed. The TCS score was defined as the ratio of F50 (clonal expansion) to E x V (chaos), calculated using BLOSUM62-based TCRdist between CDR3 peptides within each V-J. Welch's t-statistics and random forest reduced roughly 500 V-J features to around 14, which were used in a naive Bayes classifier (R e1071). TCRdb ran its own pipeline on the public reads, namely fastp trimming at Q25 and MiXCR clone calling, and kept in-frame beta chains. Each CDR3 protein gets just one entry, which takes the most common genes and DNA from the rows behind it. The V and J calls and clone size come from TCRdb's table, not from the authors' own analysis. This sample is represented by about 200,000 distinct CDR3 sequences; 15% to 20% of them were singletons. The biggest ten clones account for roughly 44% of the sample.

General findings and caveats noted by the study authors: Ophthalmopathy was separated from stable hyperthyroidism by a 13 V-J signature model, with 85% to 90% sensitivity and about 81% specificity obtained in cross-validation and 80%/75% obtained in testing. Blood samples also contained most of the expanded thyroid clonotypes (frequency above 0.001), which suggests that blood repertoires may reflect thyroid immune responses. During validation, the model predicted progression to ophthalmopathy a median of roughly 7.1 months ahead of onset, with just under 71% sensitivity and 72% to 80% specificity. No statistical method was used to set the sample size in advance, and investigators knew the group allocation.

This clonotype was observed at least ten times. The target of this receptor is not known. Within one base of it there is no much larger clone, and no base qualities were kept. Graves' hyperthyroidism was defined as stable when no progression to ophthalmopathy occurred over 18 months of follow-up. Hyperthyroidism patients were aged 18 to 65 years and newly diagnosed, with disease duration of less than 2 months. The study excluded patients with uncontrolled infections, other autoimmune diseases, pregnancy or lactation. Diagnoses were based on clinical symptoms, serum thyroxine and TRAb, thyroid ultrasound and orbital computed tomography. PBMCs were isolated from more than 8 ml of fresh peripheral blood by Ficoll-Paque density gradient centrifugation. Total RNA was extracted with Trizol reagent, and quality was checked on an Agilent 2100 Bioanalyzer.

The rearranged chain carries TRBV6-2 or TRBV6-3 and TRBJ1-2; no D gene call is confident. Sequencing was performed on blood. The receptor was derived from a man aged 40-50 years with Graves' hyperthyroidism. The nucleotides read TGTGCCAGCAGTTACTCGACCCGGACGACTCGGGCTAACTATGGCTACACCTTC. Translated, this is CASSYSTRTTRANYGYTF.